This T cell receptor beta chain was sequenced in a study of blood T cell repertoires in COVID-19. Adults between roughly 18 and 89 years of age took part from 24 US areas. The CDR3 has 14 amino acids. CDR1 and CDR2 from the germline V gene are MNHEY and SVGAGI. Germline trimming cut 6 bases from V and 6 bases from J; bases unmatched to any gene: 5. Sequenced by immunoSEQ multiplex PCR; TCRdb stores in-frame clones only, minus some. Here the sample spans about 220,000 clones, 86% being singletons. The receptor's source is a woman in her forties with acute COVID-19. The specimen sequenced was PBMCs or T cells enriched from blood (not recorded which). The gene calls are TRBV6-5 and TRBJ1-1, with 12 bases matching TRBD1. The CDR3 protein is CASRRDRGQAEAFF. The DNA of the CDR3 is TGTGCCAGCAGGAGGGACAGGGGGCAAGCTGAAGCTTTCTTT.